This T cell receptor (beta chain) is from a study of T cell repertoires in cytomegalovirus infection. MiXCR, applied by TCRdb to the reads, yields one record per CDR3 protein. The table has approximately 700,000 distinct CDR3 sequences, 35% to 45% seen once. This CDR3 region has 14 residues. Trimming removed 4 bases at V and 1 base at J, with 10 bases between. The germline V gene encodes CDR1 LNHDA and CDR2 SQIVND (reference sequence). Ten or more counts support this clonotype. This chain links TRBV19 with TRBJ1-1; D not resolved. The receptor's source is a human donor in good health (CMV status not recorded). Some clones in this sample may be carry-over from other donors' samples. The sample comprised PBMCs. The CDR3 sequence is CASSRGGGNTEAFF. The CDR3 bases are TGTGCCAGTAGTAGAGGTGGCGGGAACACTGAAGCTTTCTTT.